This T cell receptor beta chain was sequenced for a study of chemoradiotherapy in HPV16-positive cancers. Clones were read by immunoSEQ multiplex PCR, and TCRdb kept only the in-frame ones, dropping some. This table holds a few thousand clones, about two thirds found once. The CDR3 spans 15 residues. Germline loops: CDR1 SGHRS, CDR2 YFSETQ. With 0 bases clipped from V and 4 bases from J, the junction kept 2 bases outside the gene matches. Study-wide findings and caveats: HPV-responsive T-cell expansion during chemoradiotherapy was linked to improved recurrence-free survival in HPV16-positive patients.

About this clone: The target antigen is unknown.

This sequence originates from a human donor with HPV-associated anogenital cancer. J is TRBJ1-1 and V is TRBV5-1, with TRBD1 matching over 11 bases. The material was tumor tissue, obtained from a patient who underwent chemoradiotherapy. In nucleotides, the CDR3 is TGCGCCAGCAGCTTGGATGGACAGGGGGCCACTGAAGCTTTCTTT. Translation gives CASSLDGQGATEAFF.